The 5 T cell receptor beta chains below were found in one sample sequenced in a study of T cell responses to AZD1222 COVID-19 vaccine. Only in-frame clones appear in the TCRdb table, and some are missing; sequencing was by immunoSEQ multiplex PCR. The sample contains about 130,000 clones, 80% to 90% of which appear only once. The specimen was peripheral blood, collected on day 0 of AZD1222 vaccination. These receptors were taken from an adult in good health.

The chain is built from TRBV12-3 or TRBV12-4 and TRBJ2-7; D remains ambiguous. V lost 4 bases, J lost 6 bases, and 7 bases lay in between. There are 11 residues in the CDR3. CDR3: CASSSAAEQYF. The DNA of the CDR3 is TGTGCCAGCAGTTCTGCGGCCGAGCAGTACTTC.

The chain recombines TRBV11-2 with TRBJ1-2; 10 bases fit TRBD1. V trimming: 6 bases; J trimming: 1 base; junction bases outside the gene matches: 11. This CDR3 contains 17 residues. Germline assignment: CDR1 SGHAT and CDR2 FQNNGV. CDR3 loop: CASRPLNGTGDNYGYTF. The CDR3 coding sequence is TGTGCCAGCAGGCCGCTTAACGGGACAGGGGATAACTATGGCTACACCTTC.

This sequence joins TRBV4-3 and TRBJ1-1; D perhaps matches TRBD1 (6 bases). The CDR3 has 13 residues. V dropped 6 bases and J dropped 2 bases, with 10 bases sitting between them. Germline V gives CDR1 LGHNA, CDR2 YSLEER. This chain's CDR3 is CASSRTANTEAFF. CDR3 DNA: TGCGCCAGCAGTCGGACAGCCAACACTGAAGCTTTCTTT.

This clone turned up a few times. For the CDR3, the DNA is TGTGCCAGCAGTCCCCCAGGCGGGAGGGGAGTCGGGGAGCTGTTTTTT. Protein: CASSPPGGRGVGELFF. The gene calls are TRBV7-3 and TRBJ2-2, with 9 bases identical to TRBD2. Germline CDR1 SGHTA, CDR2 FQGTGA. The CDR3 is 16 amino acids. The V and J ends lost 6 bases and 7 bases, in that order; junction bases with no gene match: 12.

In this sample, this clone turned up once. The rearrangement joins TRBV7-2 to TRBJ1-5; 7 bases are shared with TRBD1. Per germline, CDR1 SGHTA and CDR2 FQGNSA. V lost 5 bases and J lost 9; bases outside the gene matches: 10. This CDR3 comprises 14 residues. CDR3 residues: CASSQGDRPWPQHF. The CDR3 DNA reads TGTGCCAGCAGCCAAGGGGACAGACCCTGGCCCCAGCATTTT.